These 30 T cell receptor beta chains came from one sample sequenced in a study of regulatory T cells in long-lasting Graves disease. Time point defined: persistent/refractory GD, antithyroid drugs over 5 years with positive TRAb. Researchers made the TCR library from RNA that was extracted from PBMCs. Building of the TCR beta libraries involved iRepertoire HTBI primers and Arm-PCR of CDR3 regions. Each CDR3 protein gets one entry after TCRdb re-called the multiplex PCR reads with MiXCR. The sample has some 340,000 distinct CDR3 sequences, roughly 25% seen once. The sample in question was peripheral blood mononuclear cells (PBMCs), obtained when the disease was refractory, from a patient treated with antithyroid drugs. Receptors were obtained from a woman in her forties with Graves disease.

This clonotype occurred a few times. The chain links TRBV20-1 to TRBJ2-7; D assignment may be TRBD1 or TRBD2 (5 bases each). Germline loops: CDR1 DFQATT, CDR2 SNEGSKA (reference sequence). Between the trimmed V and J ends, which lost 6 bases and 3 bases, there was a span of 21 bases. The CDR3 extends over 15 amino acids. CDR3 nucleotides: TGCAGTGCCACGGCCGTTGAGGGGCTAGGCTACGAGCAGTACTTC. This sequence encodes CSATAVEGLGYEQYF.

This clonotype was detected ten times or more. The gene calls are TRBV28 and TRBJ1-1, with D perhaps TRBD1 (5 bases). The length of the CDR3 is 14 residues. Germline V gene data show CDR1 as MDHEN and CDR2 as SYDVKM. V lost 3 bases and J 2 bases, leaving 10 bases between the germline ends. CDR3 protein: CASSFWQGNTEAFF. CDR3 DNA: TGTGCCAGCAGTTTTTGGCAGGGTAACACTGAAGCTTTCTTT.

V is TRBV3-1 and J is TRBJ2-1; D unclear. V was cut by 2 bases and J by 7 bases, with 18 bases left in between. CDR3 length: 16 residues. In germline, CDR1 is LGHDT, CDR2 YNNKEL (reference sequence). The CDR3 bases are TGTGCCAGCAGCCAACTTGGTGAGGCTGACGGGAATGAGCAGTTCTTC. This translates into CASSQLGEADGNEQFF.

The genes are TRBV15 and TRBJ1-5, with 8 bases that match TRBD1. The germline gives CDR1 LNHNV, CDR2 YYDKDF (reference sequence). This CDR3 is 14 amino acids long. J gave up 4 bases and V 2 bases, and 1 base lay outside the gene matches. The CDR3 nucleotides are TGTGCCACCAGCAGAAGGACAGGGAATCAGCCCCAGCATTTT. It translates to CATSRRTGNQPQHF.

The chain couples TRBV2 to TRBJ2-2; D might be TRBD2 (5 bases). The ends were cut back, 3 bases at V and 5 bases at J, with 10 bases in the middle. This CDR3 region has 14 residues. Germline loops: CDR1 SNHLY, CDR2 FYNNEI. CDR3 protein: CASSERELTGELFF. The CDR3 DNA follows: TGTGCCAGCAGTGAGAGGGAACTGACCGGGGAGCTGTTTTTT. The variable domain in full, with the rest retrieved from reference TRBV2 and TRBJ2-2, is EPEVTQTPSHQVTQMGQEVILRCVPISNHLYFYWYRQILGQKVEFLVSFYNNEISEKSEIFDDQFSVERPDGSNFTLKIRSTKLEDSAMYFCASSERELTGELFFGEGSRLTVL.

This clonotype was picked up many times. This chain links TRBV28 with TRBJ2-3; 12 bases agree with TRBD2. Germline V CDR1 and CDR2: MDHEN, SYDVKM. CDR3 length: 16 residues. With V trimmed by 4 bases and J by 1 base, 3 bases remained unmatched. In DNA form, the CDR3 reads TGTGCCAGCAGTTCTCTAGCGGGAGGGCGCACAGATACGCAGTATTTT. The encoded protein is CASSSLAGGRTDTQYF.

Remarks on this clonotype: A much larger clonotype is one base distant, so this may be a read error. V is TRBV6-2 or TRBV6-3 and J is TRBJ2-7; D gene unclear. Germline V gene lookup returns CDR1 MNHEY and CDR2 SVGEGT. V was trimmed by 2 bases and J by 9 bases, leaving 26 bases between them. The CDR3 totals 17 residues. The CDR3 here is CASSYGEGISVNGGQYF. Here the CDR3 DNA reads TGTGCCAGCAGTTACGGCGAAGGGATCAGCGTCAATGGCGGGCAGTACTTC.

The chain uses TRBV6-1 and TRBJ1-2; D perhaps matches TRBD1 (6 bases). Between the trimmed V and J ends, which lost 6 bases and 3 bases, there was a span of 11 bases. This CDR3 has 13 amino acids. Germline CDR1 MNHNS, CDR2 SASEGT. The DNA for the CDR3 is TGTGCCAGCAGGGGGGGCCAGTACTATGGCTACACCTTC. Encoded protein: CASRGGQYYGYTF.

The gene calls are TRBV5-1 and TRBJ2-4, with TRBD1 matching 9 bases. The DNA matches TRBJ2-7 better at its end, which makes the J call doubtful. The CDR3 is 16 residues long. The germline gives CDR1 SGHRS, CDR2 YFSETQ. DNA for the CDR3: TGCGCCAGCAGCTTGACCGGGACAGGGATGTCCTACGAGCAGTACTTC. This codes for CASSLTGTGMSYEQYF.

The sample holds many counts of this clonotype. The CDR3 DNA follows: TGTGCCAGCAGACCGGGGACTCACGGGGGAACTGAAGCTTTCTTT. Protein sequence: CASRPGTHGGTEAFF. V is TRBV28 and J is TRBJ1-1; the D gene is possibly TRBD1 (5 bases). The V end was cut by 6 bases, the J end by 5 bases, with 19 bases between. Germline CDR1 is MDHEN and CDR2 is SYDVKM. This CDR3 has 15 residues.

In its sample, this clonotype was seen many times. Written as DNA, the CDR3 is TGTGCCAGCAGCGAGACAGGGGGCCACTCCTACGAGCAGTACTTC. Translation gives CASSETGGHSYEQYF. The chain links TRBV7-9 to TRBJ2-7; 10 bases map to TRBD1. With V trimmed by 5 bases and J by 0 bases, 4 bases remained unmatched. The length of the CDR3 is 15 residues. Per the germline V gene, CDR1 is SEHNR and CDR2 is FQNEAQ (reference sequence).

This CDR3 is CASSPLLGGTEAFF. As DNA, the CDR3 is TGTGCCAGCAGCCCCCTGCTGGGGGGGACTGAAGCTTTCTTT. The genes are TRBV7-3 and TRBJ1-1, with D tentatively TRBD1 (5 bases). Germline V gene data show CDR1 as SGHTA and CDR2 as FQGTGA. V was trimmed by 5 bases and J by 5 bases, leaving 15 bases between them. The CDR3 has 14 residues. Full variable domain (outside the CDR3, taken from reference TRBV7-3 and TRBJ1-1): GAGVSQTPSNKVTEKGKYVELRCDPISGHTALYWYRQSLGQGPEFLIYFQGTGAADDSGLPNDRFFAVRPEGSVSTLKIQRTERGDSAVYLCASSPLLGGTEAFFGQGTRLTVV.

This clonotype has a handful of counts. The rearrangement uses TRBV5-1 and TRBJ2-7, with D tentatively TRBD1 or TRBD2 (5 bases each). The CDR3 totals 13 residues. V was pared by 4 bases and J by 10 bases, with 18 bases between. Per germline, CDR1 SGHRS and CDR2 YFSETQ. CDR3 loop: CASSPWDGPEQYF. The CDR3 DNA follows: TGCGCCAGCAGCCCCTGGGACGGACCGGAACAGTACTTC.

This clonotype was recorded at least ten times. This chain links TRBV28 with TRBJ2-7, with D possibly being TRBD1 (6 bases). V lost 5 bases to trimming and J lost 3 bases, with 14 bases between them. Germline lookup yields CDR1 MDHEN and CDR2 SYDVKM. The CDR3 length is 14 residues. The CDR3 is CASSPRGHYYEQYF. The CDR3 DNA reads as TGTGCCAGCAGTCCCCGGGGACATTACTACGAGCAGTACTTC.

In regard to this clonotype: Sequence at one end of the junction differs from germline and may be a read error. The chain joins TRBV19 to TRBJ2-7; TRBD2 aligns across 13 bases. The CDR3 is 18 residues long. CDR1 LNHDA and CDR2 SQIVND come from the germline V gene (reference sequence). CDR3 nucleotide sequence: TGTGCCAGTAGTACTTTGATGACTAGCGGGAGGCGGACCTACGAGCAGCACTTC. This encodes CASSTLMTSGRRTYEQHF.

This chain uses TRBV3-1 with TRBJ2-7; D possibly corresponds to TRBD2 (6 bases). With 10 bases removed from V and 0 bases from J, the gap between germline ends came to 13 bases. Germline-derived CDR1 and CDR2 are LGHDT and YNNKEL (reference sequence). This CDR3 region has 13 residues. CDR3 loop: CATRGISSYEQYF. The CDR3 nucleotides are TGTGCCACCCGGGGGATTAGCTCCTACGAGCAGTACTTC.

The chain recombines TRBV11-2 with TRBJ2-7; 10 bases align to TRBD2. The CDR3 is 18 residues long. The germline gives CDR1 SGHAT, CDR2 FQNNGV. The V segment lost 4 bases and the J segment 0 bases; nucleotides outside the gene matches: 12. CDR3 nucleotide sequence: TGTGCCAGCAGCTATCTAGCGGGAGTTAAAAATAGCTCCTACGAGCAGTACTTC. Its translation: CASSYLAGVKNSSYEQYF.

The rearrangement links TRBV2 to TRBJ2-5; maybe TRBD2 (5 bases). The V end was cut by 4 bases, the J end by 0 bases, with 9 bases between. Germline values: CDR1 SNHLY, CDR2 FYNNEI. The CDR3 extends over 14 amino acids. CDR3 bases: TGTGCCAGCAGTGGGGCCGGGAACCAAGAGACCCAGTACTTC. This translates into CASSGAGNQETQYF.

This clonotype was observed many times. J is TRBJ1-6 and V is TRBV10-2; a possible D gene is TRBD1 (5 bases). The CDR3 totals 13 residues. Between the trimmed V and J ends, which lost 8 bases and 5 bases, there was a span of 10 bases. From germline, CDR1 is WSHSY and CDR2 SAAADI. The CDR3 coding sequence is TGCGCCAGCGGGACGGTGAATAATTCACCCCTCCACTTT. As protein: CASGTVNNSPLHF.

This clonotype was detected many times. The chain joins TRBV6-5 to TRBJ2-7, with unresolved D. CDR3 length equals 15 residues. V gave up 2 bases and J gave up 2 bases, with 13 bases separating them. Germline CDR1 reads MNHEY; CDR2 reads SVGAGI. For the CDR3, the DNA is TGTGCCAGCAGTTACGGGCCCGCCACAACCTACGAGCAGTACTTC. It yields the protein CASSYGPATTYEQYF.

This clonotype was picked up many times. CDR3: CASSLYGTLYF. In nucleotides, the CDR3 is TGTGCCAGCAGTTTATACGGGACATTGTACTTC. The V call is TRBV28, the J call TRBJ2-5; the D gene is possibly TRBD1 (6 bases). This CDR3 has 11 amino acids. Germline V gene lookup returns CDR1 MDHEN and CDR2 SYDVKM. Trimming shortened V by 1 base and J by 13 bases, and 10 bases separated the two germline ends. The whole variable domain, remainder taken from reference TRBV28 and TRBJ2-5, is DVKVTQSSRYLVKRTGEKVFLECVQDMDHENMFWYRQDPGLGLRLIYFSYDVKMKEKGDIPEGYSVSREKKERFSLILESASTNQTSMYLCASSLYGTLYFGPGTRLLVL.

This clonotype turned up a few times. CDR3 sequence (DNA): TGTGCTAGTGGTTTGGGAGACTCTGGAAACACCATATATTTT. Amino acids: CASGLGDSGNTIYF. The chain employs TRBV12-5 and TRBJ1-3; D gene ambiguous. CDR3 length: 14 amino acids. V lost 1 base and J 0 bases, leaving 4 bases between the germline ends. Germline values: CDR1 LGHNT, CDR2 FRNRAP.

This clonotype was seen at least ten times. V gene TRBV20-1 combines with J gene TRBJ2-2, with D possibly matching TRBD2 (5 bases). The CDR3 runs 16 residues. From germline, CDR1 is DFQATT and CDR2 SNEGSKA (reference sequence). V lost 0 bases and J 3 bases, leaving 14 bases between the germline ends. The CDR3 sequence is CSARDPLLGDTGELFF. CDR3 nucleotides: TGCAGTGCTAGAGACCCACTACTCGGGGACACCGGGGAGCTGTTTTTT.

The chain carries TRBV20-1 and TRBJ2-7; D is undetermined. This CDR3 has 15 amino acids. Trimming stripped 4 bases from V and 9 bases from J, with 25 bases between. Germline-derived CDR1 and CDR2 are DFQATT and SNEGSKA (reference sequence). The CDR3 nucleotides are TGCAGTGCTACCCCTACCCGGCCTTGGGTCGGAGTGCAGTACTTC. Encoded protein: CSATPTRPWVGVQYF.

This clonotype came up many times. This chain uses TRBV28 with TRBJ1-4; D not resolved. CDR3 size: 18 residues. Germline V lookup: CDR1 MDHEN, CDR2 SYDVKM. Trimming removed 5 bases from V and 5 bases from J, with 24 bases in between. The CDR3 sequence is CASSKGGVDSPENEKLFF. The CDR3 bases are TGTGCCAGCAGTAAAGGAGGAGTTGACTCACCAGAGAATGAAAAACTGTTTTTT.

V is TRBV19 and J is TRBJ2-4, with D possibly matching TRBD1 (5 bases). V shed 5 bases and J shed 0 bases, with 11 bases lying between them. CDR1 is LNHDA and CDR2 is SQIVND in the germline V gene (reference sequence). CDR3 length equals 15 residues. CDR3 protein: CASSGAFPAKNIQYF. The DNA for the CDR3 is TGTGCCAGTAGTGGGGCTTTCCCAGCCAAAAACATTCAGTACTTC.

There are many counts of this clonotype. CDR3 sequence: CSARPRLAAYEQYF. The CDR3 region has the DNA TGCAGTGCTAGGCCCCGACTAGCGGCCTACGAGCAGTACTTC. The chain recombines TRBV20-1 with TRBJ2-7; TRBD2 aligns across 9 bases. CDR3 length equals 14 residues. Germline-derived CDR1 and CDR2 are DFQATT and SNEGSKA (reference sequence). Trimming took 3 bases from V and 2 from J; bases not matched to a gene: 5.

This chain uses TRBV11-2 with TRBJ1-1; D unresolved. Trimming removed 1 base at V and 5 bases at J, with 11 bases between. CDR1 and CDR2 (germline): SGHAT, FQNNGV. The CDR3 consists of 14 residues. The CDR3 spells CASSLVLGGTEAFF. DNA of the CDR3: TGTGCCAGCAGCTTAGTTCTGGGAGGTACTGAAGCTTTCTTT. Filled out from reference TRBV11-2 and TRBJ1-1, the complete variable domain reads EAGVAQSPRYKIIEKRQSVAFWCNPISGHATLYWYQQILGQGPKLLIQFQNNGVVDDSQLPKDRFSAERLKGVDSTLKIQPAKLEDSAVYLCASSLVLGGTEAFFGQGTRLTVV.

The chain employs TRBV27 and TRBJ2-1; 8 bases map to TRBD2. Germline V gene lookup returns CDR1 MNHEY and CDR2 SMNVEV (reference sequence). V was pared by 5 bases and J by 7 bases, with 13 bases of the junction left unmatched. This CDR3 is built from 16 residues. CDR3 sequence (DNA): TGTGCCAGCAGTCCCCGGACTAGCCGAGGCCTTAATGAGCAGTTCTTC. This translates into CASSPRTSRGLNEQFF.

The genes are TRBV12-3 or TRBV12-4 and TRBJ2-1, with 7 bases fitting TRBD2. This CDR3 has 13 residues. After removal of 5 bases from V and 8 bases from J, the junction contained 6 bases not matched to a gene. The CDR3 nucleotides read TGTGCCAGCAGTCCCGGACGGGGGGATGAGCAGTTCTTC. It specifies CASSPGRGDEQFF.